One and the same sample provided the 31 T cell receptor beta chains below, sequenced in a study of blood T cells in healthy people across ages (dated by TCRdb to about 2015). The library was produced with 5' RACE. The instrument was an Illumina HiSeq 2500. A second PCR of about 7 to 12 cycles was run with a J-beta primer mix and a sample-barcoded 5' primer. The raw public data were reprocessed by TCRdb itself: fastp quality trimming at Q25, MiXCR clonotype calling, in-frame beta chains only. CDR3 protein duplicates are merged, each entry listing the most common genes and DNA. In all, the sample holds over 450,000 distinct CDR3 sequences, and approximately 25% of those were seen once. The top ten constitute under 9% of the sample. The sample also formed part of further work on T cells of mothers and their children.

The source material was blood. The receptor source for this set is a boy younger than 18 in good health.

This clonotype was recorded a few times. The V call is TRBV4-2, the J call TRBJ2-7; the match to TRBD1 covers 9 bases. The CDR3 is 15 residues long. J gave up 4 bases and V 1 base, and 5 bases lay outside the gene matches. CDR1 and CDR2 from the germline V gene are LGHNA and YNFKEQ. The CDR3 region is CASSQAPGQGYEQYF. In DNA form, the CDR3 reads TGTGCCAGCAGCCAAGCCCCGGGACAGGGATACGAGCAGTACTTC.

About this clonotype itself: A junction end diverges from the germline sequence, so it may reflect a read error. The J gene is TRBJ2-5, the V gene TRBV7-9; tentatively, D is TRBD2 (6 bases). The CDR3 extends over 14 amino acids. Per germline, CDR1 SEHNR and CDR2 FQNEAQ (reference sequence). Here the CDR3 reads CASSLNSGAGERFF. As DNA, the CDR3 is TGTGCCAGCAGCTTGAATTCGGGAGCAGGTGAGCGGTTCTTC.

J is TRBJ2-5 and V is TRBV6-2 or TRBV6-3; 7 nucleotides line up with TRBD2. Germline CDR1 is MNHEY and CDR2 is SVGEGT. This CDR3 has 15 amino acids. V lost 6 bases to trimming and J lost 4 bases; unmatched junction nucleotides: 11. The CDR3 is CASSWGGVGGETQYF. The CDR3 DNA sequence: TGTGCCAGCAGCTGGGGGGGAGTGGGCGGAGAGACCCAGTACTTC.

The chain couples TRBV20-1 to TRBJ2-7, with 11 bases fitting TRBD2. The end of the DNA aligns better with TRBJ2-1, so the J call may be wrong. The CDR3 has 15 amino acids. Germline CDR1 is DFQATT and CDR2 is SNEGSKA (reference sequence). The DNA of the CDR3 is TGCAGTGCTAGAGGATATAGCGGGAGGGCCAATGAGCAGTTCTTC. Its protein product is CSARGYSGRANEQFF.

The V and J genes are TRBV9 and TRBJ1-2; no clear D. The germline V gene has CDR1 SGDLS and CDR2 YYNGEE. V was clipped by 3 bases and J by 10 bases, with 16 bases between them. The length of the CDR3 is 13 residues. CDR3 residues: CASSDAVSWDYTF. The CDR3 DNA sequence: TGTGCCAGCAGCGACGCGGTCTCCTGGGACTACACCTTC.

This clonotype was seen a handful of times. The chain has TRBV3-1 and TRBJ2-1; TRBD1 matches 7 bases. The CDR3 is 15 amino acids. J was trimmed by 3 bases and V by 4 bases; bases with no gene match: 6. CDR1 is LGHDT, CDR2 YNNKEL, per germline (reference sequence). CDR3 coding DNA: TGTGCCAGCAGCCCGAGGACAGGAAACTACAATGAGCAGTTCTTC. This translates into CASSPRTGNYNEQFF.

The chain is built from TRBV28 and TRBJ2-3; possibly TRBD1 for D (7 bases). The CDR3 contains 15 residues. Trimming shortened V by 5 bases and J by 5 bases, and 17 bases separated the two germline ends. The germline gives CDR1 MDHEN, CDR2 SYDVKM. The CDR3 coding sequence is TGTGCCAGCAGTGGAGGGGACAGTCGGGGAGATACGCAGTATTTT. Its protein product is CASSGGDSRGDTQYF.

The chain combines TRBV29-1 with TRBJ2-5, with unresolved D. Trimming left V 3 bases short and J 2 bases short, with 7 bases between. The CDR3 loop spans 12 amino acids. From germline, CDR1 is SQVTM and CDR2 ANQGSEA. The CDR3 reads CSVEVVQETQYF. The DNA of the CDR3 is TGCAGCGTTGAGGTAGTACAAGAGACCCAGTACTTC.

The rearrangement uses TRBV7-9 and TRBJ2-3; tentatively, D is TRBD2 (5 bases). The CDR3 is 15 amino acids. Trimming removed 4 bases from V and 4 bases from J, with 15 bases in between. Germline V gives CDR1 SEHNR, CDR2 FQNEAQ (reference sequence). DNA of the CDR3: TGTGCCAGCAGCTGGGTCGTAGGCGGGTCAGATACGCAGTATTTT. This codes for CASSWVVGGSDTQYF.

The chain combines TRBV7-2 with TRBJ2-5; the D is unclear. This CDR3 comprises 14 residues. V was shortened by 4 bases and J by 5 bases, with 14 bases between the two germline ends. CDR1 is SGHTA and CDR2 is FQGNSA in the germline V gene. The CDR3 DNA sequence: TGTGCCAGCAGCTCAGGCGGCGGACGGGAGACCCAGTACTTC. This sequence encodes CASSSGGGRETQYF.

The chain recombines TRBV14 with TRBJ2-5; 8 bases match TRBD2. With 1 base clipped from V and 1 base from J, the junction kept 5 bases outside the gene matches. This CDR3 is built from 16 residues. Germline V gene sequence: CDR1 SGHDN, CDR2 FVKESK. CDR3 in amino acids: CASSQGGSGTQETQYF. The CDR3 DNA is TGTGCCAGCAGCCAAGGTGGTAGCGGGACCCAAGAGACCCAGTACTTC.

Here the CDR3 reads CASRPPRTSGVFIYEQYF. The CDR3 nucleotides read TGTGCCAGCAGGCCGCCTAGGACTAGCGGGGTTTTCATCTACGAGCAGTACTTC. This chain uses TRBV6-2 or TRBV6-3 with TRBJ2-7, with 12 bases aligning to TRBD2. Germline V CDR1 and CDR2: MNHEY, SVGEGT. The CDR3 extends over 18 amino acids. V was clipped by 6 bases and J by 3 bases; unmatched bases: 15.

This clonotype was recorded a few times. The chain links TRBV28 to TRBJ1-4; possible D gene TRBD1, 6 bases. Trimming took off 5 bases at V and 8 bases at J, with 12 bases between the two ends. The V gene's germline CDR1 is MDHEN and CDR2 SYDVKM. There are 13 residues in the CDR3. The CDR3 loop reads CASSRDRREKLFF. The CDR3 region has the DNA TGTGCCAGCAGTAGAGACAGGAGAGAAAAACTGTTTTTT.

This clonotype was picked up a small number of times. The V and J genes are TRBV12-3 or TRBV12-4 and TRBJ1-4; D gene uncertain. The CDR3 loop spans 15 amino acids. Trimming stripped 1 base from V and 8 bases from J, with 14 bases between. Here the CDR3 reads CASSLGTRILEKLFF. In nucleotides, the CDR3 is TGTGCCAGCAGTTTAGGTACCCGAATCTTGGAAAAACTGTTTTTT.

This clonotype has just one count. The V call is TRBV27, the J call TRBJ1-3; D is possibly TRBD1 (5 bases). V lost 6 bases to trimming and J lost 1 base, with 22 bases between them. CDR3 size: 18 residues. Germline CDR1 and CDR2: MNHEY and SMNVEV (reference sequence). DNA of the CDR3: TGTGCCAGCAGCCAAGTAACATCGAGAGGGGCATCTGGAAACACCATATATTTT. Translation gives CASSQVTSRGASGNTIYF.

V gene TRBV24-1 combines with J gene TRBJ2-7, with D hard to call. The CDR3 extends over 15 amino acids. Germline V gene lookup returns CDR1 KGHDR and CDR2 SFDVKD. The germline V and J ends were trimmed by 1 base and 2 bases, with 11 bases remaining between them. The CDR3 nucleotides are TGTGCCACCAGTGATTTCTCTAACAGCCCCTACGAGCAGTACTTC. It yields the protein CATSDFSNSPYEQYF.

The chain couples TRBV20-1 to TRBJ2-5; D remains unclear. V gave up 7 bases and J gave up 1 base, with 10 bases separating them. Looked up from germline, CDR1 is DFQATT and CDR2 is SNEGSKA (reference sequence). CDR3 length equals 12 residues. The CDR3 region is CSGLSSQETQYF. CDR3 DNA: TGCAGTGGCCTATCATCCCAAGAGACCCAGTACTTC.

This chain's CDR3 is CASSPRLEGSSGNTIYF. The CDR3 nucleotides read TGTGCCAGCAGCCCGCGTCTCGAGGGTTCATCTGGAAACACCATATATTTT. V is TRBV6-1 and J is TRBJ1-3; no clear D. Between the trimmed V and J ends, which lost 6 bases and 1 base, there was a span of 19 bases. Germline V gene lookup returns CDR1 MNHNS and CDR2 SASEGT. The CDR3 covers 17 residues.

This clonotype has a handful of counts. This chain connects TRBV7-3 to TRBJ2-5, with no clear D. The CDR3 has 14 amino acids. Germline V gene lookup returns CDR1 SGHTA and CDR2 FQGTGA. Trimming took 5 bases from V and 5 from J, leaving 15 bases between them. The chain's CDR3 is CASSPRGPTETQYF. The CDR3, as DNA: TGTGCCAGCAGCCCACGTGGCCCGACGGAGACCCAGTACTTC.

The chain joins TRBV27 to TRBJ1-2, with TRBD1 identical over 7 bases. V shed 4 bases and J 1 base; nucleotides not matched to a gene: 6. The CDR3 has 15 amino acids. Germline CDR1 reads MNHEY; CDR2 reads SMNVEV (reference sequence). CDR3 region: CASSSPGQINYGYTF. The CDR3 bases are TGTGCCAGCAGTTCGCCGGGACAGATTAACTATGGCTACACCTTC.

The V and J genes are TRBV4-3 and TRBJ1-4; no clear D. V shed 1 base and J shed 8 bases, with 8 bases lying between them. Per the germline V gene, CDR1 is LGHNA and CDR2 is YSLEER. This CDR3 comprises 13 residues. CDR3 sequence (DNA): TGCGCCAGCAGCCAAGCTGTTGAGGAAAAACTGTTTTTT. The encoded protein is CASSQAVEEKLFF.

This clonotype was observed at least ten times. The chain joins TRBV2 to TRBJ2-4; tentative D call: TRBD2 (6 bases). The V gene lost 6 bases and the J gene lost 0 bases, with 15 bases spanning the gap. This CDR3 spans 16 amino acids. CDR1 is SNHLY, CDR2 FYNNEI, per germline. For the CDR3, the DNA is TGTGCCAGCAGACGAGGGACTGCTCGAGCCAAAAACATTCAGTACTTC. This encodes CASRRGTARAKNIQYF.

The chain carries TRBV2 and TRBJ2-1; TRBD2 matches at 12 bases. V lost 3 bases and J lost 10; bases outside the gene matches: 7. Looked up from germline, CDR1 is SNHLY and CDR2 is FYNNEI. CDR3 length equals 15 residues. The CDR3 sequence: CASSERLAGAFEQFF. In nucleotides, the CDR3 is TGTGCCAGCAGTGAGCGACTAGCGGGAGCGTTCGAGCAGTTCTTC. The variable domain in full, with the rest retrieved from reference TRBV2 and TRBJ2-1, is EPEVTQTPSHQVTQMGQEVILRCVPISNHLYFYWYRQILGQKVEFLVSFYNNEISEKSEIFDDQFSVERPDGSNFTLKIRSTKLEDSAMYFCASSERLAGAFEQFFGPGTRLTVL.

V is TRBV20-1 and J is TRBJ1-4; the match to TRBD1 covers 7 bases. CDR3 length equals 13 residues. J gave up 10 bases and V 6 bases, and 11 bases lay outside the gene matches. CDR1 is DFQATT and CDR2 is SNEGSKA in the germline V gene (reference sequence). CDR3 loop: CSALTGHLGKLFF. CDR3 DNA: TGCAGTGCCCTGACAGGGCATTTGGGAAAACTGTTTTTT.

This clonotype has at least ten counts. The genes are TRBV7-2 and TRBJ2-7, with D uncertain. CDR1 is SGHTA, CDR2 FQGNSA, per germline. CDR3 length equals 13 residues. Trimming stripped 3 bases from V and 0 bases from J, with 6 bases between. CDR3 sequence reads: CASSFGVSYEQYF. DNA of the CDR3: TGTGCCAGCAGCTTTGGGGTCTCCTACGAGCAGTACTTC. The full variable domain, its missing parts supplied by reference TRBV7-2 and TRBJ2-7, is GAGVSQSPSNKVTEKGKDVELRCDPISGHTALYWYRQSLGQGLEFLIYFQGNSAPDKSGLPSDRFSAERTGGSVSTLTIQRTQQEDSAVYLCASSFGVSYEQYFGPGTRLTVT.

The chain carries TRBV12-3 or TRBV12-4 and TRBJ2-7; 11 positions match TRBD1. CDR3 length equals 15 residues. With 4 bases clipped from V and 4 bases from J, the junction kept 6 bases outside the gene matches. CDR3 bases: TGTGCCAGCAGTTCCTGGACAGGGGGCTTGTACGAGCAGTACTTC. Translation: CASSSWTGGLYEQYF.

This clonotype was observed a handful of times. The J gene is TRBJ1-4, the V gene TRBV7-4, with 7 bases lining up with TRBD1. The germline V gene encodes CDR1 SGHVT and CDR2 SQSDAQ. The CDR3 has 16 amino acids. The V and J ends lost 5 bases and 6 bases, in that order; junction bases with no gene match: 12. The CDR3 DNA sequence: TGTGCCAGCAGCGTCGGGACAGCCAACCCCCATGAAAAACTGTTTTTT. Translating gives CASSVGTANPHEKLFF.

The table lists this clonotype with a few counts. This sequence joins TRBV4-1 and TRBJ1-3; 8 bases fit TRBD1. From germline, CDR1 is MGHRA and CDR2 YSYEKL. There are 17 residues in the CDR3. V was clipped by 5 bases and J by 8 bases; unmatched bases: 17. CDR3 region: CASSGYGGQGSADTIYF. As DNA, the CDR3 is TGCGCCAGCAGCGGATACGGAGGACAGGGTAGTGCGGACACCATATATTTT.

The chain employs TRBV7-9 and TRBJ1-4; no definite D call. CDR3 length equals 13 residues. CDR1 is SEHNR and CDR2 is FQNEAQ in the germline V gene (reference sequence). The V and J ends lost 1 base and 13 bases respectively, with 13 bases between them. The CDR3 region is CASSLEDWGRLFF. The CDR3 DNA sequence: TGTGCCAGCAGCTTAGAGGACTGGGGAAGACTGTTTTTT.

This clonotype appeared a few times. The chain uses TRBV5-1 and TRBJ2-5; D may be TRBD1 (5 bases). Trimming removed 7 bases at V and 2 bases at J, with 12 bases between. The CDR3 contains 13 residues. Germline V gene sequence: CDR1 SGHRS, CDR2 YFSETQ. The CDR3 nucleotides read TGCGCCAGCGCATTGGGGCTACAAGAGACCCAGTACTTC. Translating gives CASALGLQETQYF.

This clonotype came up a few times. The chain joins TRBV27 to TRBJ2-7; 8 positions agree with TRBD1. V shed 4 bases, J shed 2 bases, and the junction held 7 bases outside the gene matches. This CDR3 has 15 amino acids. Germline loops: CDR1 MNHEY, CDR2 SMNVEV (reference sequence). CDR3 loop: CASSSNSQGAYEQYF. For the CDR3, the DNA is TGTGCCAGCAGTTCCAACTCACAGGGGGCCTACGAGCAGTACTTC.